The next 24 T cell receptor beta chains were all read from a single sample in a study of T cells in Graves' hyperthyroidism and ophthalmopathy (dated 2019 in TCRdb). The library was produced with multiplex PCR. Data came from an Illumina HiSeq 2000. Amplification of TCR beta CDR3 regions was carried out from RNA transcripts. For the first round of RT-PCR on the TCR CDR3, the HTBI primer set was used together with the Qiagen OneStep RT-PCR kit. TCRdb's own reprocessing of the public reads used fastp at Q25 and MiXCR and kept productive beta chains. Identical CDR3 proteins give one entry, which carries the most common genes and DNA. The sample table shows 350,000 to 450,000 distinct CDR3 sequences, and 11% to 15% are seen once. 25% to 30% of the sample is held by the ten biggest clonotypes. The sample taken for sequencing was blood. The receptor source for this set is a man in his fifties or sixties with Graves' ophthalmopathy.

This clonotype was observed a handful of times. The gene calls are TRBV5-1 and TRBJ1-5, with TRBD1 as a possible D gene (5 bases). Between the trimmed V and J ends, which lost 4 bases and 5 bases, there was a span of 16 bases. The CDR3 spans 15 residues. Per the germline V gene, CDR1 is SGHRS and CDR2 is YFSETQ. The CDR3: CASSPGTAKDQPQHF. The CDR3 region has the DNA TGCGCCAGCAGCCCAGGGACGGCAAAGGATCAGCCCCAGCATTTT.

A single count supports this clonotype. The chain uses TRBV6-1 and TRBJ2-6; 9 bases are shared with TRBD1. V dropped 4 bases and J dropped 4; count of bases not matched to a gene: 5. Germline V gene sequence: CDR1 MNHNS, CDR2 SASEGT. The CDR3 contains 16 residues. Written as DNA, the CDR3 is TGTGCCAGCAGTGGGGGACAGGGAACGGGGGCCAACGTCCTGACTTTC. As protein: CASSGGQGTGANVLTF.

The sample holds a few counts of this clonotype. The CDR3 coding sequence is TGTGCCAGCAGTCCGACGGCGTCACCCCTCCACTTT. It translates to CASSPTASPLHF. This rearrangement joins TRBV12-3 or TRBV12-4 to TRBJ1-6, with D unresolved. The ends were cut back, 5 bases at V and 10 bases at J, with 9 bases in the middle. The CDR3 length is 12 residues.

This clonotype occurred many times. The CDR3 DNA sequence: TGTGCCAGCAGTTACTCGACTGGGGGGTCGACTAGCGGGGTCTACGAGCAGTACTTC. Translation gives CASSYSTGGSTSGVYEQYF. The chain uses TRBV6-2 or TRBV6-3 and TRBJ2-7; 11 nucleotides match TRBD2. The CDR3 totals 19 residues. Per germline, CDR1 MNHEY and CDR2 SVGEGT. V lost 0 bases, J lost 3 bases, and 13 bases stayed unmatched.

On this clonotype itself: Just one base apart from a much larger clone, this may be a read error. The chain is built from TRBV2 and TRBJ2-1, with a tentative D call TRBD2 (5 bases). The J call is doubtful: the DNA matches TRBJ2-7 better. Germline CDR1 reads SNHLY; CDR2 reads FYNNEI. This CDR3 region has 15 residues. CDR3 nucleotides: TGTGCCAGCAGCCCAGACTACTTAGTGTTGAATGAGCAGTACTTC. As protein: CASSPDYLVLNEQYF.

The CDR3 loop reads CASSHSERVLFYEQYF. In DNA form, the CDR3 reads TGTGCCAGCAGCCATTCAGAGCGGGTGCTTTTCTACGAGCAGTACTTC. This chain links TRBV3-1 with TRBJ2-7; TRBD2 might be the D (6 bases). CDR1 is LGHDT and CDR2 is YNNKEL in the germline V gene (reference sequence). The CDR3 runs 16 residues. V was clipped by 3 bases and J by 3 bases, with 18 bases between them.

This clonotype was seen at least ten times. The chain couples TRBV20-1 to TRBJ2-7; no clear D gene. Between the trimmed V and J ends, which lost 5 bases and 2 bases, there was a span of 7 bases. The CDR3 runs to 11 residues. The germline V gene encodes CDR1 DFQATT and CDR2 SNEGSKA (reference sequence). CDR3 coding DNA: TGCAGTGCTTCAGAGCCCTACGAGCAGTACTTC. Encoded protein: CSASEPYEQYF.

CDR3 residues: CSVEVYGAGDTQYF. The CDR3 DNA reads TGCAGCGTTGAAGTTTATGGTGCGGGAGATACGCAGTATTTT. The chain joins TRBV29-1 to TRBJ2-3, with D perhaps TRBD2 (5 bases). Trimming cost V 1 base and J 5 bases, with 13 bases left between them. Germline CDR1 reads SQVTM; CDR2 reads ANQGSEA. The CDR3 is 14 residues long.

This clonotype was seen repeatedly, ten times or more. This chain links TRBV27 with TRBJ2-5; a weak D match, TRBD1 (6 bases). Trimming stripped 3 bases from V and 1 base from J, with 9 bases between. The CDR3 is made up of 14 amino acids. Germline V gene sequence: CDR1 MNHEY, CDR2 SMNVEV (reference sequence). CDR3 loop: CASSLNRAQETQYF. The DNA of the CDR3 is TGTGCCAGCAGTTTGAACAGGGCCCAAGAGACCCAGTACTTC.

This chain uses TRBV7-9 with TRBJ2-5, with D possibly matching TRBD2 (5 bases). This CDR3 comprises 14 residues. Trimming took off 2 bases at V and 2 bases at J, with 9 bases between the two ends. Germline V gives CDR1 SEHNR, CDR2 FQNEAQ (reference sequence). DNA for the CDR3: TGTGCCAGCAGCTTAACGGGGATACAAGAGACCCAGTACTTC. Translated: CASSLTGIQETQYF.

This chain connects TRBV2 to TRBJ2-5; TRBD2 matches 8 bases. Germline V gene sequence: CDR1 SNHLY, CDR2 FYNNEI. The CDR3 contains 14 residues. V lost 4 bases to trimming and J lost 5 bases; unmatched junction nucleotides: 6. The CDR3 loop reads CASSGSGGHETQYF. The CDR3 nucleotides read TGTGCCAGCAGTGGCTCGGGGGGGCACGAGACCCAGTACTTC.

This chain uses TRBV18 with TRBJ2-1; the D gene could be TRBD1 or TRBD2 (5 bases each). Trimming pared 5 bases from V and 10 bases from J, leaving 15 bases between. Germline assignment: CDR1 KGHSH and CDR2 LQKENI. This CDR3 spans 13 amino acids. In DNA, the CDR3 is TGTGCCAGCTCATATGGGACGTCCAACGAGCAGTTCTTC. Protein sequence: CASSYGTSNEQFF.

This clonotype was seen repeatedly, ten times or more. This chain links TRBV18 with TRBJ1-5; 7 bases agree with TRBD1. The CDR3 contains 15 residues. V gave up 11 bases and J gave up 5 bases; unmatched junction bases: 15. Germline-derived CDR1 and CDR2 are KGHSH and LQKENI. The chain's CDR3 is CAPRGGSYWDQPQHF. Written as DNA, the CDR3 is TGTGCCCCCAGGGGGGGTTCATATTGGGATCAGCCCCAGCATTTT.

The V and J genes are TRBV24-1 and TRBJ1-2; D perhaps matches TRBD1 (5 bases). V gave up 1 base and J gave up 7 bases, with 9 bases separating them. Germline CDR1 is KGHDR and CDR2 is SFDVKD. CDR3 length equals 13 residues. Here the CDR3 DNA reads TGTGCCACCAGTGATTTTGCAGGGAGTGGCTACACCTTC. The encoded protein is CATSDFAGSGYTF.

This chain uses TRBV12-3 or TRBV12-4 with TRBJ2-5, with 9 nucleotides matching TRBD1. J was trimmed by 3 bases and V by 6 bases; bases with no gene match: 5. The CDR3 sequence is 14 residues long. The CDR3 coding sequence is TGTGCCAGCAGACCGGGACAGGGAAAAGAGACCCAGTACTTC. The encoded protein is CASRPGQGKETQYF.

This clonotype was seen at least ten times. This chain links TRBV4-2 with TRBJ2-7, with TRBD2 as a possible D gene (5 bases). The CDR3 is made up of 15 amino acids. The ends were cut back, 0 bases at V and 0 bases at J, with 9 bases in the middle. In germline, CDR1 is LGHNA, CDR2 YNFKEQ. DNA of the CDR3: TGTGCCAGCAGCCAAGAGACTACTAGCTCCTACGAGCAGTACTTC. Amino acid sequence: CASSQETTSSYEQYF.

V usage is TRBV7-9 and J usage is TRBJ2-7; a weak D match, TRBD2 (7 bases). V lost 8 bases and J 5 bases, leaving 19 bases between the germline ends. The length of the CDR3 is 14 residues. Germline CDR1 SEHNR, CDR2 FQNEAQ (reference sequence). The CDR3 DNA sequence: TGTGCCAGCCAGGTGGGGGGGGGGGCTGACGAGCAGTACTTC. This encodes CASQVGGGADEQYF.

This rearrangement joins TRBV5-1 to TRBJ2-1; 7 nucleotides line up with TRBD2. This CDR3 has 15 amino acids. Trimming removed 6 bases from V and 8 bases from J; junction bases left unmatched: 14. Germline V gene lookup returns CDR1 SGHRS and CDR2 YFSETQ. This CDR3 is CASKIMGGGGDEQFF. The CDR3 DNA follows: TGCGCCAGCAAAATAATGGGCGGGGGTGGCGATGAGCAGTTCTTC.

This clonotype was seen ten or more times. The CDR3: CASSEQQYTGELFF. The CDR3 coding sequence is TGTGCCAGCAGTGAACAACAGTACACCGGGGAGCTGTTTTTT. The V gene is TRBV2, the J gene TRBJ2-2; no reliable D call. The germline gives CDR1 SNHLY, CDR2 FYNNEI. This CDR3 is built from 14 residues. The V end lost 2 bases, the J end lost 3 bases, and 7 bases lay between the germline ends. Drawing the rest from reference TRBV2 and TRBJ2-2, the complete variable domain is EPEVTQTPSHQVTQMGQEVILRCVPISNHLYFYWYRQILGQKVEFLVSFYNNEISEKSEIFDDQFSVERPDGSNFTLKIRSTKLEDSAMYFCASSEQQYTGELFFGEGSRLTVL.

This clonotype has at least ten counts. This chain joins TRBV3-1 and TRBJ2-7, with a weak D call TRBD2 (7 bases). This CDR3 spans 13 amino acids. Germline V gene sequence: CDR1 LGHDT, CDR2 YNNKEL (reference sequence). V gave up 4 bases and J gave up 6 bases, with 13 bases separating them. CDR3 region: CASSPGLGGEQYF. The CDR3 region has the DNA TGTGCCAGCAGCCCCGGACTAGGGGGCGAGCAGTACTTC.

This clonotype was recorded many times. The V call is TRBV12-3 or TRBV12-4, the J call TRBJ2-1; D is undetermined. The CDR3 runs to 17 residues. Trimming stripped 3 bases from V and 0 bases from J, with 15 bases between. The CDR3 loop is CASSFLGSSNSYNEQFF. In DNA form, the CDR3 reads TGTGCCAGCAGTTTCCTAGGTAGTAGCAACTCCTACAATGAGCAGTTCTTC.

The rearrangement uses TRBV6-2 or TRBV6-3 and TRBJ2-3; 8 nucleotides align to TRBD1. Trimming took 5 bases from V and 0 from J; bases not matched to a gene: 7. Germline V gene sequence: CDR1 MNHEY, CDR2 SVGEGT. The length of the CDR3 is 16 residues. The DNA of the CDR3 is TGTGCCAGCAGTGGAGACAGGGGTGGGAGCACAGATACGCAGTATTTT. Translated, it gives CASSGDRGGSTDTQYF.

This clonotype was recorded only once. The V gene is TRBV12-3 or TRBV12-4, the J gene TRBJ2-1; tentatively, D is TRBD1 or TRBD2 (6 bases each). The V end was cut by 5 bases, the J end by 9 bases, with 17 bases between. The CDR3 contains 14 residues. The CDR3 DNA sequence: TGTGCCAGCAGTCTTCCAACAGGGCGGGGTGAGCAGTTCTTC. It codes for CASSLPTGRGEQFF.

This clonotype was observed a few times. The chain carries TRBV24-1 and TRBJ2-1, with D perhaps matching TRBD2 (6 bases). Deletions cut 3 bases from V and 7 bases from J, with 12 bases between. The CDR3 sequence is 14 residues long. Germline V gene sequence: CDR1 KGHDR, CDR2 SFDVKD. The CDR3: CATSDPGSINEQFF. DNA for the CDR3: TGTGCCACCAGTGATCCCGGGAGCATTAATGAGCAGTTCTTC.